Each of the 11 T cell receptor beta chains below was sequenced from the same sample in a study of blood T cell repertoires in COVID-19. Method: immunoSEQ multiplex PCR; TCRdb's copy keeps in-frame clones and lacks some. This sample has 95,000 to 150,000 clones; 70% to 85% occur once, and the top ten carry more than 0.75%. Sequenced sample: peripheral blood. The source of these receptors is a human donor with acute or convalescent COVID-19. The donor label of this sample is uncertain.

The table lists this clone with many counts. This chain uses TRBV13 with TRBJ2-7; TRBD1 aligns across 8 bases. The CDR3 covers 14 residues. Germline CDR1 reads PRHDT; CDR2 reads FYEKMQ (reference sequence). After removal of 5 bases from V and 6 bases from J, the junction contained 9 bases not matched to a gene. CDR3 nucleotides: TGTGCCAGCAGCCCCCGGACAGGGCACGGCGAGCAGTACTTC. Its protein product is CASSPRTGHGEQYF.

V is TRBV10-2 and J is TRBJ2-1; 10 bases map to TRBD1. J was trimmed by 6 bases and V by 6 bases; bases with no gene match: 5. This CDR3 region has 14 residues. Germline-derived CDR1 and CDR2 are WSHSY and SAAADI. For the CDR3, the DNA is TGCGCCAGCAGGGATGACAGGGGGCGCAATGAGCAGTTCTTC. This codes for CASRDDRGRNEQFF.

This chain uses TRBV12-3 or TRBV12-4 with TRBJ1-5; D not certain. Trimming pared 7 bases from V and 5 bases from J, leaving 9 bases between. This CDR3 has 12 residues. Written as DNA, the CDR3 is TGTGCCAGCAAAAGAGGCGATCAGCCCCAGCATTTT. It yields the protein CASKRGDQPQHF.

This chain uses TRBV30 with TRBJ2-1; the match to TRBD2 covers 7 bases. CDR3 length: 15 amino acids. The germline gives CDR1 GTSNPN, CDR2 SVGIG (reference sequence). V was clipped by 2 bases and J by 6 bases; unmatched bases: 10. DNA of the CDR3: TGTGCCTGGAGTCGCTGGACTAGAGAGGGCAATGAGCAGTTCTTC. It yields the protein CAWSRWTREGNEQFF.

The chain uses TRBV29-1 and TRBJ1-1; D remains unclear. CDR1 is SQVTM, CDR2 ANQGSEA, per germline. V was cut by 3 bases and J by 7 bases, with 9 bases left in between. The CDR3 runs to 11 residues. The CDR3 region is CSVDAGVEAFF. The CDR3 coding sequence is TGCAGCGTTGATGCCGGGGTTGAAGCTTTCTTT.

The V and J genes are TRBV29-1 and TRBJ1-2; a weak D match, TRBD1 (5 bases). V was clipped by 7 bases and J by 5 bases, with 20 bases between them. The germline V gene has CDR1 SQVTM and CDR2 ANQGSEA. The CDR3 loop spans 14 amino acids. DNA for the CDR3: TGCAGCGCCCTAACCACAGGCCCCGTATATGGCTACACCTTC. This translates into CSALTTGPVYGYTF.

The genes are TRBV7-6 and TRBJ1-1, with 8 bases that match TRBD1. Trimming at V came to 4 bases and at J to 1 base, leaving 5 bases not matched to a gene. CDR1 is SGHVS and CDR2 is FNYEAQ in the germline V gene. CDR3 size: 15 residues. This CDR3 is CASSSQQGANTEAFF. CDR3 DNA sequence: TGTGCCAGCAGCTCGCAGCAGGGGGCGAACACTGAAGCTTTCTTT.

In its sample, this clone is medium-sized. The genes are TRBV4-2 and TRBJ2-6, with TRBD1 matching 7 bases. J gave up 1 base and V 0 bases, and 0 bases lay outside the gene matches. This CDR3 comprises 16 residues. Germline-derived CDR1 and CDR2 are LGHNA and YNFKEQ. The CDR3 here is CASSQDRGSGANVLTF. CDR3 sequence (DNA): TGTGCCAGCAGCCAAGACAGGGGGTCTGGGGCCAACGTCCTGACTTTC.

This clone was counted ten times or more. The chain combines TRBV28 with TRBJ1-2; possibly TRBD1 for D (6 bases). This CDR3 contains 13 residues. Trimming pared 2 bases from V and 8 bases from J, leaving 12 bases between. Germline V gene data show CDR1 as MDHEN and CDR2 as SYDVKM. CDR3 coding DNA: TGTGCCAGCAGTTTAGGACAGTATCGCGGCTACACCTTC. Translating it yields CASSLGQYRGYTF.

The table lists this clone with a count of one. The chain carries TRBV6-6 and TRBJ2-7; tentatively, D is TRBD1 (6 bases). The CDR3 is 12 amino acids. Germline CDR1 MNHNY, CDR2 SVGAGI (reference sequence). V lost 5 bases to trimming and J lost 9 bases, with 14 bases between them. CDR3 nucleotide sequence: TGTGCCAGCAGTAGCCAGGGGATACGGCAGTACTTC. It encodes CASSSQGIRQYF.

The chain combines TRBV19 with TRBJ2-2; TRBD1 agrees at 9 bases. The CDR3 runs to 14 residues. The junction had 4 bases not matched to a gene; V was cut back by 7 bases and J by 4 bases. CDR1 is LNHDA, CDR2 SQIVND, per germline (reference sequence). The CDR3 is CASKGTGFTGELFF. The CDR3 DNA sequence: TGTGCCAGTAAAGGGACAGGGTTCACCGGGGAGCTGTTTTTT. Variable domain in full (rest from reference TRBV19 and TRBJ2-2): DGGITQSPKYLFRKEGQNVTLSCEQNLNHDAMYWYRQDPGQGLRLIYYSQIVNDFQKGDIAEGYSVSREKKESFPLTVTSAQKNPTAFYLCASKGTGFTGELFFGEGSRLTVL.